Following are 32 T cell receptor beta chains from one sample sequenced in a study of shared clonotypes between healthy human individuals. TCRdb's copy holds only in-frame clones and misses some; the assay was immunoSEQ multiplex PCR. The sample has millions of clones; approximately 94% are singletons. The sample consisted of naive CD4+ T cells sorted from blood. The subset is: CD45RA+ positively selected. Receptors originate from a man aged 18 to 29 in good health.

The chain uses TRBV7-9 and TRBJ2-3; a possible D gene is TRBD2 (6 bases). This CDR3 contains 16 residues. The V end lost 3 bases, the J end lost 2 bases, and 15 bases lay between the germline ends. The germline gives CDR1 SEHNR, CDR2 FQNEAQ (reference sequence). The CDR3: CASSLRDETLTDTQYF. In DNA, the CDR3 is TGTGCCAGCAGCTTGCGGGATGAGACCCTCACAGATACGCAGTATTTT.

As regards this clone: This same CDR3 is encoded by further DNA sequences in the sample. V gene TRBV28 combines with J gene TRBJ1-5; D is perhaps TRBD1 (5 bases). Germline V gene sequence: CDR1 MDHEN, CDR2 SYDVKM. This CDR3 has 14 residues. Trimming took 5 bases from V and 1 from J, leaving 9 bases between them. The CDR3 nucleotides are TGTGCCAGCAGTCTCGGGGGGAGCAATCAGCCCCAGCATTTT. Its protein is CASSLGGSNQPQHF.

The chain uses TRBV5-5 and TRBJ1-2; D call uncertain. Germline CDR1 SGHKS, CDR2 YYEKEE (reference sequence). V dropped 1 base and J dropped 7 bases, with 8 bases sitting between them. The CDR3 runs 12 residues. The CDR3 bases are TGTGCCAGCAGCTTGAGGGTATCTGGCTACACCTTC. This translates into CASSLRVSGYTF.

J is TRBJ2-5 and V is TRBV2; 7 nucleotides line up with TRBD2. The CDR3 spans 14 residues. V lost 5 bases to trimming and J lost 5 bases; unmatched junction nucleotides: 8. Germline CDR1 SNHLY, CDR2 FYNNEI. CDR3 sequence (DNA): TGTGCCAGCAGTCAAGGACTAGTCGAGGAGACCCAGTACTTC. Translation gives CASSQGLVEETQYF.

The rearrangement joins TRBV5-1 to TRBJ1-6; D uncertain. Looked up from germline, CDR1 is SGHRS and CDR2 is YFSETQ. This CDR3 has 15 amino acids. V was shortened by 0 bases and J by 7 bases, with 11 bases between the two germline ends. The CDR3 sequence: CASSLGRMGNSPLHF. In nucleotides, the CDR3 is TGCGCCAGCAGCTTGGGACGCATGGGCAATTCACCCCTCCACTTT. Complete variable domain (other parts from reference TRBV5-1 and TRBJ1-6): KAGVTQTPRYLIKTRGQQVTLSCSPISGHRSVSWYQQTPGQGLQFLFEYFSETQRNKGNFPGRFSGRQFSNSRSEMNVSTLELGDSALYLCASSLGRMGNSPLHFGNGTRLTVT.

CDR3 in amino acids: CASSPVQVNTEAFF. The CDR3 DNA reads as TGTGCCAGCAGCCCAGTGCAGGTGAACACTGAAGCTTTCTTT. This rearrangement joins TRBV5-5 to TRBJ1-1; no firm D call. V dropped 4 bases and J dropped 0 bases, with 10 bases sitting between them. Germline loops: CDR1 SGHKS, CDR2 YYEKEE (reference sequence). The CDR3 covers 14 residues. The full variable domain, in which reference TRBV5-5 and TRBJ1-1 provide the parts outside the CDR3, is DAGVTQSPTHLIKTRGQQVTLRCSPISGHKSVSWYQQVLGQGPQFIFQYYEKEERGRGNFPDRFSARQFPNYSSELNVNALLLGDSALYLCASSPVQVNTEAFFGQGTRLTVV.

The chain combines TRBV19 with TRBJ2-2; 9 bases agree with TRBD1. V lost 8 bases to trimming and J lost 6 bases; unmatched junction nucleotides: 4. Germline CDR1 LNHDA, CDR2 SQIVND (reference sequence). The CDR3 is made up of 13 amino acids. CDR3 in DNA: TGTGCCAGTGAAGGACAGGGGCCCGGGGAGCTGTTTTTT. Protein: CASEGQGPGELFF. The variable domain in full, completed from reference TRBV19 and TRBJ2-2, reads DGGITQSPKYLFRKEGQNVTLSCEQNLNHDAMYWYRQDPGQGLRLIYYSQIVNDFQKGDIAEGYSVSREKKESFPLTVTSAQKNPTAFYLCASEGQGPGELFFGEGSRLTVL.

This clone was observed a few times. This chain joins TRBV6-5 and TRBJ1-1; D may be TRBD1 (6 bases). There are 13 residues in the CDR3. The V and J ends lost 7 bases and 1 base respectively, with 10 bases between them. CDR1 and CDR2 from the germline V gene are MNHEY and SVGAGI. The CDR3 nucleotides read TGTGCCAGCAAAGGACAGTCGAACACTGAAGCTTTCTTT. It encodes CASKGQSNTEAFF.

The genes are TRBV6-5 and TRBJ2-7, with D perhaps being TRBD1 or TRBD2 (6 bases each). Germline V gene sequence: CDR1 MNHEY, CDR2 SVGAGI. CDR3 length equals 15 residues. V was cut by 2 bases and J by 4 bases, with 15 bases left in between. CDR3 protein: CASSYPSRGGYEQYF. CDR3 coding DNA: TGTGCCAGCAGTTACCCATCCAGGGGAGGATACGAGCAGTACTTC.

On this clone itself: This same CDR3 is encoded by further DNA sequences in the sample. V usage is TRBV29-1 and J usage is TRBJ1-4, with a possible D match to TRBD1 (5 bases). The CDR3 has 10 amino acids. The germline V and J ends were trimmed by 6 bases and 7 bases, with 6 bases remaining between them. Germline V gene lookup returns CDR1 SQVTM and CDR2 ANQGSEA. CDR3 loop: CSVGVEKLFF. CDR3 in DNA: TGCAGCGTGGGGGTTGAAAAACTGTTTTTT.

The chain is built from TRBV7-9 and TRBJ1-2; D unresolved. This CDR3 is built from 16 residues. CDR1 SEHNR and CDR2 FQNEAQ come from the germline V gene (reference sequence). V was trimmed by 2 bases and J by 0 bases, leaving 13 bases between them. The CDR3 region has the DNA TGTGCCAGCAGCTTAATTAAGTTAGAACCTAACTATGGCTACACCTTC. It is translated as CASSLIKLEPNYGYTF.

This CDR3 reads CASSYLGGATDTQYF. For the CDR3, the DNA is TGTGCCAGCAGTTACTTAGGTGGGGCCACAGATACGCAGTATTTT. The chain combines TRBV6-5 with TRBJ2-3, with a tentative D call TRBD1 (5 bases). This CDR3 is built from 15 residues. V was cut by 1 base and J by 2 bases, with 10 bases left in between. Germline V gene lookup returns CDR1 MNHEY and CDR2 SVGAGI.

This clone was seen only a few times. V and J are TRBV20-1 and TRBJ1-2; D gene uncertain. The CDR3 sequence is 10 residues long. Germline V CDR1 and CDR2: DFQATT, SNEGSKA (reference sequence). Trimming removed 5 bases from V and 7 bases from J, with 8 bases in between. The DNA of the CDR3 is TGCAGTGCTGATAATAGTGGCTACACCTTC. Amino acid sequence: CSADNSGYTF.

This chain connects TRBV5-8 to TRBJ1-2, with D unresolved. The V end was cut by 4 bases, the J end by 4 bases, with 23 bases between. This CDR3 spans 17 amino acids. The germline V gene encodes CDR1 SGHTS and CDR2 YDEGEE. CDR3 nucleotide sequence: TGTGCCAGCAGCCATTGTTTTAGGATCCCAAGAGTCTATGGCTACACCTTC. Its protein product is CASSHCFRIPRVYGYTF.

The chain is built from TRBV9 and TRBJ2-7; TRBD2 agrees at 8 bases. V gave up 3 bases and J gave up 2 bases; unmatched junction bases: 16. Germline assignment: CDR1 SGDLS and CDR2 YYNGEE. The CDR3 length is 18 residues. The CDR3 here is CASSAGTGGAGATYEQYF. Written as DNA, the CDR3 is TGTGCCAGCAGCGCCGGTACTGGCGGAGCGGGGGCAACCTACGAGCAGTACTTC.

This rearrangement joins TRBV19 to TRBJ2-7; 7 nucleotides agree with TRBD1. The germline CDR1 and CDR2 sequences are LNHDA and SQIVND (reference sequence). The CDR3 runs 15 residues. The ends lost 4 bases at V and 1 base at J; junction bases unmatched: 7. CDR3 coding DNA: TGTGCCAGTAGTACTTCGACGGACAGGTCCTACGAGCAGTACTTC. Encoded protein: CASSTSTDRSYEQYF.

V and J are TRBV11-2 and TRBJ2-1, with 8 nucleotides matching TRBD2. Germline lookup yields CDR1 SGHAT and CDR2 FQNNGV. Trimming at V came to 6 bases and at J to 0 bases, leaving 4 bases not matched to a gene. The CDR3 runs 15 residues. DNA of the CDR3: TGTGCCAGCAGACCTACTAGCGGCTCCTACAATGAGCAGTTCTTC. Translating it yields CASRPTSGSYNEQFF.

The V call is TRBV18, the J call TRBJ2-3, with D hard to call. The CDR3 consists of 15 residues. With 0 bases removed from V and 1 base from J, the gap between germline ends came to 8 bases. In germline, CDR1 is KGHSH, CDR2 LQKENI. The CDR3 here is CASSPPTSRTDTQYF. The CDR3 DNA reads TGTGCCAGCTCACCACCTACAAGCCGCACAGATACGCAGTATTTT.

About this clone: This sample includes further DNA sequences coding for the same CDR3. The chain uses TRBV19 and TRBJ1-3; D gene ambiguous. The CDR3 length is 15 residues. The ends were cut back, 3 bases at V and 2 bases at J, with 11 bases in the middle. Germline CDR1 reads LNHDA; CDR2 reads SQIVND (reference sequence). The CDR3 DNA sequence: TGTGCCAGTAGTATTGCCGGGAACGCTGGAAACACCATATATTTT. The encoded protein is CASSIAGNAGNTIYF.

V is TRBV2 and J is TRBJ2-2; D is ambiguous. The CDR3 runs to 15 residues. Germline loops: CDR1 SNHLY, CDR2 FYNNEI. The V and J ends lost 7 bases and 0 bases respectively, with 12 bases between them. CDR3 sequence reads: CASTSDGPNTGELFF. CDR3 nucleotide sequence: TGTGCCAGCACCTCGGACGGGCCGAACACCGGGGAGCTGTTTTTT.

The chain recombines TRBV5-1 with TRBJ1-5; a possible D gene is TRBD1 (5 bases). V was shortened by 0 bases and J by 4 bases, with 11 bases between the two germline ends. CDR1 SGHRS and CDR2 YFSETQ come from the germline V gene. This CDR3 is 15 amino acids long. CDR3: CASSLETVDNQPQHF. CDR3 DNA: TGCGCCAGCAGCTTGGAGACAGTAGATAATCAGCCCCAGCATTTT.

The chain combines TRBV2 with TRBJ2-2, with TRBD2 identical over 10 bases. CDR1 and CDR2 (germline): SNHLY, FYNNEI. This CDR3 comprises 15 residues. After removal of 6 bases from V and 5 bases from J, the junction contained 6 bases not matched to a gene. The DNA of the CDR3 is TGTGCCAGCAGGGGAGGACTAGCGGCTACCGGGGAGCTGTTTTTT. It yields the protein CASRGGLAATGELFF.

The gene calls are TRBV6-1 and TRBJ1-2, with no clear D. The length of the CDR3 is 14 residues. Germline lookup yields CDR1 MNHNS and CDR2 SASEGT. Trimming removed 7 bases from V and 3 bases from J, with 15 bases in between. The CDR3 DNA is TGTGCCAGCAAGAGAGGAACCATGGACTATGGCTACACCTTC. Protein sequence: CASKRGTMDYGYTF.

The gene calls are TRBV5-8 and TRBJ1-3, with TRBD1 as a possible D gene (5 bases). The V and J ends lost 0 bases and 3 bases respectively, with 7 bases between them. Germline V gives CDR1 SGHTS, CDR2 YDEGEE. The length of the CDR3 is 14 residues. CDR3 in amino acids: CASSLGTLGNTIYF. As DNA, the CDR3 is TGTGCCAGCAGCTTGGGGACACTTGGAAACACCATATATTTT.

In its sample, this clone was seen once. The rearrangement links TRBV10-1 to TRBJ2-3, with 10 nucleotides matching TRBD1. Trimming cost V 2 bases and J 2 bases; bases outside gene matches: 7. The CDR3 contains 17 residues. Germline V gene lookup returns CDR1 WNHNN and CDR2 SYGVQD (reference sequence). The CDR3 DNA follows: TGCGCCAGCAGTGAGACCCCGGGACAGGGGAACACAGATACGCAGTATTTT. Its protein is CASSETPGQGNTDTQYF.

CDR3 in amino acids: CASSVLGRGPGFEQFF. The CDR3 coding sequence is TGCGCCAGCAGCGTGTTGGGCAGGGGGCCAGGGTTTGAGCAGTTCTTC. The V gene is TRBV5-1, the J gene TRBJ2-1, with 8 bases that match TRBD1. J gave up 9 bases and V 4 bases, and 15 bases lay outside the gene matches. Germline-derived CDR1 and CDR2 are SGHRS and YFSETQ. CDR3 length: 16 residues.

This chain links TRBV6-6 with TRBJ2-7, with 10 positions matching TRBD2. J gave up 6 bases and V 6 bases, and 5 bases lay outside the gene matches. Germline CDR1 is MNHNY and CDR2 is SVGAGI (reference sequence). The CDR3 contains 13 residues. CDR3 region: CASSRGLAVEQYF. CDR3 DNA: TGTGCCAGCAGCCGAGGACTAGCGGTCGAGCAGTACTTC.

The chain has TRBV10-3 and TRBJ2-5; 8 bases map to TRBD1. Germline V CDR1 and CDR2: ENHRY, SYGVKD. The junction had 1 base not matched to a gene; V was cut back by 3 bases and J by 1 base. The CDR3 length is 14 residues. The CDR3 sequence: CAISDTGGQETQYF. In nucleotides, the CDR3 is TGTGCCATCAGTGACACAGGGGGCCAAGAGACCCAGTACTTC.

V usage is TRBV10-1 and J usage is TRBJ2-7, with D maybe TRBD2 (7 bases). The CDR3 runs 14 residues. Germline lookup yields CDR1 WNHNN and CDR2 SYGVQD (reference sequence). V was trimmed by 5 bases and J by 0 bases, leaving 11 bases between them. CDR3 amino acids: CASSRGASSYEQYF. The CDR3 region has the DNA TGCGCCAGCAGTCGGGGGGCCTCCTCCTACGAGCAGTACTTC.

The chain is built from TRBV27 and TRBJ2-3; D gene uncertain. Germline CDR1 MNHEY, CDR2 SMNVEV (reference sequence). Trimming took 1 base from V and 5 from J, leaving 7 bases between them. The CDR3 is 13 residues long. CDR3 nucleotide sequence: TGTGCCAGCAGTTTATACCAGATAGATACGCAGTATTTT. The encoded protein is CASSLYQIDTQYF.

This clone has a handful of counts. This chain links TRBV19 with TRBJ2-7, with 9 bases that match TRBD1. This CDR3 has 14 residues. Germline trimming cut 9 bases from V and 0 bases from J; bases unmatched to any gene: 6. From germline, CDR1 is LNHDA and CDR2 SQIVND (reference sequence). The CDR3 DNA reads as TGTGCCAGCCGCTTGACAGGGGGCTCCTACGAGCAGTACTTC. Residues: CASRLTGGSYEQYF.

The rearrangement uses TRBV18 and TRBJ2-5; perhaps D is TRBD1 or TRBD2 (5 bases each). CDR3 length: 15 amino acids. Per germline, CDR1 KGHSH and CDR2 LQKENI. V dropped 1 base and J dropped 4 bases, with 13 bases sitting between them. CDR3: CASSPRDQGGETQYF. CDR3 DNA sequence: TGTGCCAGCTCACCACGGGACCAAGGTGGAGAGACCCAGTACTTC.